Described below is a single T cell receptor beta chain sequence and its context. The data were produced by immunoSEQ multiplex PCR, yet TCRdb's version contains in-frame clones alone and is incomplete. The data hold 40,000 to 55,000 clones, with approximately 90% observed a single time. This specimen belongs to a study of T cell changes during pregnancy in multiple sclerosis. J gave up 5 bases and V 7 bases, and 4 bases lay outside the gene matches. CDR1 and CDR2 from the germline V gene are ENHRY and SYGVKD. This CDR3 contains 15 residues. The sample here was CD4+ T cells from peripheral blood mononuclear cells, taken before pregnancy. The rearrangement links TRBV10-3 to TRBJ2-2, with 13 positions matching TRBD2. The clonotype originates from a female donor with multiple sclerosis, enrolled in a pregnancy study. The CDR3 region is CAIKTSGRRTGELFF. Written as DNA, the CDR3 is TGTGCCATCAAGACTAGCGGGAGGAGAACCGGGGAGCTGTTTTTT.